One and the same sample provided the 13 T cell receptor beta chains below, sequenced in a study of spatial heterogeneity in lung cancer. From the 5' RACE reads, TCRdb called clonotypes with MiXCR, one entry per CDR3 protein. This sample has more than 50,000 distinct CDR3 sequences; more than 6.5% occur once, and the top ten carry about 3%. Described time point: sample taken at primary tumor resection. The input material, whole RNA from tumor, nontumor lung or frozen PBMC, was sequenced unsorted. This material consisted of PBMCs, taken at surgery. The origin of the receptors is a female donor with early-stage non-small cell lung cancer.

This clonotype was found a few times. The chain joins TRBV3-1 to TRBJ1-5; maybe TRBD1 (6 bases). Germline CDR1 and CDR2: LGHDT and YNNKEL (reference sequence). Trimming removed 7 bases at V and 6 bases at J, with 10 bases between. The CDR3 length is 12 residues. CDR3 in amino acids: CASNARGQPQHF. The CDR3, as DNA: TGTGCCAGCAACGCCAGGGGTCAGCCCCAGCATTTT. The whole variable domain, remainder taken from reference TRBV3-1 and TRBJ1-5, is DTAVSQTPKYLVTQMGNDKSIKCEQNLGHDTMYWYKQDSKKFLKIMFSYNNKELIINETVPNRFSPKSPDKAHLNLHINSLELGDSAVYFCASNARGQPQHFGDGTRLSIL.

The chain carries TRBV2 and TRBJ1-2, with 10 bases identical to TRBD1. The V gene's germline CDR1 is SNHLY and CDR2 FYNNEI. This CDR3 region has 15 residues. V gave up 6 bases and J gave up 4 bases; unmatched junction bases: 8. CDR3 region: CASSAGTGEIYGYTF. CDR3 sequence (DNA): TGTGCCAGCAGCGCCGGGACAGGGGAAATCTATGGCTACACCTTC.

In DNA form, the CDR3 reads TGTGCCAGCAGCGCGCCCCCCAAGGACGTCACTGAAGCTTTCTTT. This sequence encodes CASSAPPKDVTEAFF. The rearrangement uses TRBV9 and TRBJ1-1; D gene ambiguous. Trimming cost V 3 bases and J 4 bases, with 16 bases left between them. The CDR3 spans 15 residues. Germline CDR1 SGDLS, CDR2 YYNGEE.

There are many counts of this clonotype. The chain carries TRBV3-1 and TRBJ2-6; no reliable D call. The CDR3 loop spans 17 amino acids. Trimming cost V 3 bases and J 0 bases, with 12 bases left between them. Germline-derived CDR1 and CDR2 are LGHDT and YNNKEL (reference sequence). DNA for the CDR3: TGTGCCAGCAGCCATCATTATACGAGCTCTGGGGCCAACGTCCTGACTTTC. Translation gives CASSHHYTSSGANVLTF.

This clonotype was found many times. J is TRBJ2-1 and V is TRBV5-1, with 7 nucleotides matching TRBD2. The CDR3 runs to 15 residues. J lost 4 bases, V lost 1 base, and 5 bases had no gene match. The germline V gene encodes CDR1 SGHRS and CDR2 YFSETQ. DNA of the CDR3: TGCGCCAGCAGCTTGCCCAGCGGGGCTTACAATGAGCAGTTCTTC. Its translation is CASSLPSGAYNEQFF.

This clonotype has a count of ten or more. The rearrangement links TRBV3-1 to TRBJ2-3; the D gene could be TRBD1 or TRBD2 (5 bases each). Trimming shortened V by 3 bases and J by 7 bases, and 11 bases separated the two germline ends. The CDR3 has 13 amino acids. Germline V CDR1 and CDR2: LGHDT, YNNKEL (reference sequence). DNA of the CDR3: TGTGCCAGCAGCCAGGGGGTCACCTATACGCAGTATTTT. It yields the protein CASSQGVTYTQYF.

This clonotype was counted between two and nine times. The J gene is TRBJ2-7, the V gene TRBV29-1; the D is unclear. Trimming stripped 4 bases from V and 5 bases from J, with 9 bases between. The CDR3 has 11 amino acids. The germline V gene encodes CDR1 SQVTM and CDR2 ANQGSEA. In nucleotides, the CDR3 is TGCAGCGTTGTAAGATCCCACGAGCAGTACTTC. Translating gives CSVVRSHEQYF.

This chain connects TRBV20-1 to TRBJ2-7; TRBD2 matches at 7 bases. This CDR3 comprises 12 residues. Germline V gene lookup returns CDR1 DFQATT and CDR2 SNEGSKA (reference sequence). Trimming cost V 3 bases and J 6 bases; bases outside gene matches: 5. In DNA, the CDR3 is TGCAGTGCTAGTACGCAGCGGGGCGAGCAGTACTTC. Translation gives CSASTQRGEQYF.

This clonotype was found a few times. This sequence joins TRBV5-6 and TRBJ1-2; D might be TRBD1 (5 bases). The germline gives CDR1 SGHDT, CDR2 YYEEEE. Trimming left V 4 bases short and J 0 bases short, with 19 bases between. There are 17 residues in the CDR3. CDR3 residues: CASSDPRQLLSNYGYTF. Here the CDR3 DNA reads TGTGCCAGCAGCGACCCTCGACAGCTACTTTCTAACTATGGCTACACCTTC.

The sample holds many counts of this clonotype. This chain connects TRBV7-9 to TRBJ1-2; D possibly corresponds to TRBD1 (5 bases). The V end lost 1 base, the J end lost 2 bases, and 5 bases lay between the germline ends. The CDR3 consists of 13 residues. Germline CDR1 reads SEHNR; CDR2 reads FQNEAQ (reference sequence). CDR3 amino acids: CASSLGDNYGYTF. CDR3 nucleotide sequence: TGTGCCAGCAGCTTAGGGGACAACTATGGCTACACCTTC.

The chain has TRBV7-9 and TRBJ2-3; tentatively, D is TRBD2 (6 bases). The length of the CDR3 is 17 residues. Germline loops: CDR1 SEHNR, CDR2 FQNEAQ (reference sequence). V gave up 5 bases and J gave up 2 bases, with 20 bases separating them. CDR3 sequence: CASSPTPGTGLTDTQYF. The CDR3 bases are TGTGCCAGCAGCCCCACTCCCGGGACGGGACTCACAGATACGCAGTATTTT.

This chain uses TRBV12-3 or TRBV12-4 with TRBJ2-7; TRBD1 might be the D (5 bases). V lost 4 bases to trimming and J lost 6 bases, with 19 bases between them. This CDR3 has 15 amino acids. The CDR3 nucleotides are TGTGCCAGCAGTTCCTCTGGGGCCGTCCTATCCGAGCAGTACTTC. It specifies CASSSSGAVLSEQYF.

There are many counts of this clonotype. The rearrangement uses TRBV20-1 and TRBJ2-7, with TRBD1 as a possible D gene (6 bases). CDR1 and CDR2 from the germline V gene are DFQATT and SNEGSKA (reference sequence). V lost 5 bases and J 1 base, leaving 18 bases between the germline ends. This CDR3 spans 15 amino acids. DNA of the CDR3: TGCAGTGCTCCAGGCCTACAGGGAAGGTCCTACGAGCAGTACTTC. Protein product: CSAPGLQGRSYEQYF.